Below are 7 T cell receptor beta chains sequenced from a single sample in a study of blood T cell repertoires in COVID-19. Assay: immunoSEQ multiplex PCR; the TCRdb copy retains only in-frame clones and omits some. The table has over 95,000 clones, 75% to 90% seen once. Sequences were obtained from peripheral blood. The origin of the receptors is a woman aged 45-65 years with acute or convalescent COVID-19.

The chain uses TRBV30 and TRBJ1-1; D ambiguous. The CDR3 length is 13 residues. Trimming removed 2 bases at V and 7 bases at J, with 14 bases between. Germline V gives CDR1 GTSNPN, CDR2 SVGIG (reference sequence). CDR3 sequence reads: CAWSPLGVGEAFF. CDR3 DNA sequence: TGTGCCTGGAGTCCCCTCGGGGTAGGTGAAGCTTTCTTT.

The CDR3 nucleotides read TGTGCCAGTAGTATAGATAGGGAGGGGGAAATGAACACTGAAGCTTTCTTT. Translating gives CASSIDREGEMNTEAFF. This chain uses TRBV19 with TRBJ1-1, with D maybe TRBD1 (6 bases). This CDR3 has 17 residues. Germline V gene lookup returns CDR1 LNHDA and CDR2 SQIVND (reference sequence). The V end was cut by 0 bases, the J end by 0 bases, with 14 bases between.

The chain links TRBV5-1 to TRBJ1-3; D perhaps matches TRBD1 (6 bases). Trimming shortened V by 2 bases and J by 2 bases, and 14 bases separated the two germline ends. Germline lookup yields CDR1 SGHRS and CDR2 YFSETQ. The CDR3 is 16 residues long. The CDR3 loop is CASSLDQTGTGNTIYF. In DNA form, the CDR3 reads TGCGCCAGCAGCTTAGACCAAACAGGGACTGGAAACACCATATATTTT.

The rearrangement joins TRBV19 to TRBJ1-6; tentative D call: TRBD1 (6 bases). Trimming pared 6 bases from V and 3 bases from J, leaving 9 bases between. Germline CDR1 and CDR2: LNHDA and SQIVND (reference sequence). CDR3 size: 14 residues. The CDR3 DNA reads as TGTGCCAGTAGCCCGGACAGCTATAATTCACCCCTCCACTTT. Its translation is CASSPDSYNSPLHF.

The chain joins TRBV19 to TRBJ1-3; D unclear. V lost 3 bases to trimming and J lost 8 bases, with 8 bases between them. The V gene's germline CDR1 is LNHDA and CDR2 SQIVND (reference sequence). This CDR3 contains 12 residues. CDR3 amino acids: CASSIGRDTIYF. CDR3 sequence (DNA): TGTGCCAGTAGTATTGGGAGAGACACCATATATTTT.

The chain has TRBV3-1 (or the pseudogene TRBV3-2) and TRBJ1-3; 8 bases map to TRBD1. The CDR3 has 15 amino acids. CDR1 LGHDT and CDR2 YNNKEL come from the germline V gene (reference sequence). Trimming removed 2 bases from V and 2 bases from J; junction bases left unmatched: 2. The CDR3 protein is CASSQTTGAGNTIYF. The CDR3, as DNA: TGTGCCAGCAGCCAAACGACAGGGGCTGGAAACACCATATATTTT.

This clone is a singleton in its sample. The CDR3 sequence is CASSFTPREQYF. In DNA form, the CDR3 reads TGTGCCAGCAGTTTTACTCCGAGAGAGCAGTACTTC. The chain employs TRBV6-2 or TRBV6-3 and TRBJ2-7; D is unclear. Between the trimmed V and J ends, which lost 4 bases and 7 bases, there was a span of 11 bases. The CDR3 is 12 residues long. From germline, CDR1 is MNHEY and CDR2 SVGEGT.